Shown below are 12 T cell receptor beta chains from a single sample sequenced in a study of T cell responses to AZD1222 COVID-19 vaccine. Only in-frame clones appear in the TCRdb table, and some are missing; sequencing was by immunoSEQ multiplex PCR. The sample has about 84,000 clones; approximately 85% are singletons. Sample: peripheral blood, taken 28 days after the second AZD1222 dose. Source of these receptors: an adult who received the AZD1222 COVID-19 vaccine.

The DNA for the CDR3 is TGTGCCAGCAGCCAGGGACTGCCGGAGGGCACTGAAGCTTTCTTT. Protein: CASSQGLPEGTEAFF. This chain joins TRBV11-3 and TRBJ1-1; D might be TRBD1 (5 bases). Per the germline V gene, CDR1 is SGHNT and CDR2 is YENEEA. With 5 bases removed from V and 4 bases from J, the gap between germline ends came to 17 bases. The length of the CDR3 is 15 residues. Complete variable domain (other parts from reference TRBV11-3 and TRBJ1-1): EAGVVQSPRYKIIEKKQPVAFWCNPISGHNTLYWYLQNLGQGPELLIRYENEEAVDDSQLPKDRFSAERLKGVDSTLKIQPAELGDSAVYLCASSQGLPEGTEAFFGQGTRLTVV.

The chain combines TRBV6-5 with TRBJ2-2, with 11 bases aligning to TRBD2. Trimming at V came to 4 bases and at J to 7 bases, leaving 5 bases not matched to a gene. Germline CDR1 MNHEY, CDR2 SVGAGI. CDR3 length equals 15 residues. This CDR3 is CASSSSGRLLGELFF. For the CDR3, the DNA is TGTGCCAGCAGTTCTAGCGGGAGGCTCCTCGGGGAGCTGTTTTTT.

V and J are TRBV2 and TRBJ1-1; D remains ambiguous. The germline V and J ends were trimmed by 3 bases and 5 bases, with 10 bases remaining between them. CDR3 length: 13 amino acids. CDR1 is SNHLY, CDR2 FYNNEI, per germline. In DNA, the CDR3 is TGTGCCAGCAGTGACGGACGCGCGACTGAAGCTTTCTTT. Residues: CASSDGRATEAFF.

The table lists this clone with a count of one. V usage is TRBV19 and J usage is TRBJ2-3; no firm D call. Germline V CDR1 and CDR2: LNHDA, SQIVND (reference sequence). This CDR3 spans 13 amino acids. V was pared by 4 bases and J by 6 bases, with 11 bases between. CDR3 sequence (DNA): TGTGCCAGTAGTACAAGGATTGCCGATACGCAGTATTTT. As protein: CASSTRIADTQYF.

This clone has just a few counts. The chain carries TRBV11-3 and TRBJ1-1; 10 nucleotides agree with TRBD1. The germline V gene encodes CDR1 SGHNT and CDR2 YENEEA. V shed 5 bases and J 7 bases; nucleotides not matched to a gene: 7. CDR3 length: 14 residues. The CDR3 bases are TGTGCCAGCAGCGCGGACAGGGGGAGAGGTGAAGCTTTCTTT. Encoded protein: CASSADRGRGEAFF.

J is TRBJ2-1 and V is TRBV1. TRBV1 is reported as a pseudogene. The CDR3 length is 11 residues. CDR3 loop: CTSSQKNEQFF. CDR3 DNA: TGCACCAGCAGCCAGAAAAATGAGCAGTTCTTC.

CDR3: CASSWTNYGYTF. DNA for the CDR3: TGTGCCAGCAGTTGGACCAACTATGGCTACACCTTC. This sequence joins TRBV12-3 or TRBV12-4 and TRBJ1-2, with unresolved D. CDR3 size: 12 residues. Trimming left V 4 bases short and J 2 bases short, with 5 bases between.

This chain uses TRBV19 with TRBJ1-4; D perhaps matches TRBD1 (5 bases). The CDR3 loop spans 14 amino acids. Trimming cost V 3 bases and J 7 bases, with 12 bases left between them. CDR1 is LNHDA and CDR2 is SQIVND in the germline V gene (reference sequence). The CDR3 bases are TGTGCCAGTAGTATTTTTGGGGCGCCTGAAAAACTGTTTTTT. It codes for CASSIFGAPEKLFF. Complete variable domain (other parts from reference TRBV19 and TRBJ1-4): DGGITQSPKYLFRKEGQNVTLSCEQNLNHDAMYWYRQDPGQGLRLIYYSQIVNDFQKGDIAEGYSVSREKKESFPLTVTSAQKNPTAFYLCASSIFGAPEKLFFGSGTQLSVL.

The V call is TRBV6-2 or TRBV6-3, the J call TRBJ2-1; D perhaps matches TRBD1 (6 bases). CDR1 MNHEY and CDR2 SVGEGT come from the germline V gene. V gave up 5 bases and J gave up 2 bases, with 13 bases separating them. The CDR3 contains 15 residues. The CDR3 region is CASSTRRTAYNEQFF. DNA for the CDR3: TGTGCCAGCAGTACGCGAAGGACAGCCTACAATGAGCAGTTCTTC.

The rearrangement uses TRBV18 and TRBJ2-2; 10 bases line up with TRBD1. Germline-derived CDR1 and CDR2 are KGHSH and LQKENI. V lost 0 bases and J lost 5; bases outside the gene matches: 9. This CDR3 is 18 amino acids long. In nucleotides, the CDR3 is TGTGCCAGCTCACCACCGCTTCATGGACAGGGGGGAACCGGGGAGCTGTTTTTT. It specifies CASSPPLHGQGGTGELFF.

This chain connects TRBV12-3 or TRBV12-4 to TRBJ1-1; 7 bases agree with TRBD1. The CDR3 covers 13 residues. V was clipped by 6 bases and J by 7 bases; unmatched bases: 8. The chain's CDR3 is CASSLSGQYEAFF. The CDR3 DNA sequence: TGTGCCAGCAGCCTCTCGGGACAGTATGAAGCTTTCTTT.

The rearrangement links TRBV28 to TRBJ2-7; D is unresolved. The CDR3 contains 15 residues. Per germline, CDR1 MDHEN and CDR2 SYDVKM. The V gene lost 4 bases and the J gene lost 4 bases, with 17 bases spanning the gap. The CDR3 nucleotides read TGTGCCAGCAGTTCCGACATGCTGGCCCTTTACGAGCAGTACTTC. Amino acids: CASSSDMLALYEQYF.